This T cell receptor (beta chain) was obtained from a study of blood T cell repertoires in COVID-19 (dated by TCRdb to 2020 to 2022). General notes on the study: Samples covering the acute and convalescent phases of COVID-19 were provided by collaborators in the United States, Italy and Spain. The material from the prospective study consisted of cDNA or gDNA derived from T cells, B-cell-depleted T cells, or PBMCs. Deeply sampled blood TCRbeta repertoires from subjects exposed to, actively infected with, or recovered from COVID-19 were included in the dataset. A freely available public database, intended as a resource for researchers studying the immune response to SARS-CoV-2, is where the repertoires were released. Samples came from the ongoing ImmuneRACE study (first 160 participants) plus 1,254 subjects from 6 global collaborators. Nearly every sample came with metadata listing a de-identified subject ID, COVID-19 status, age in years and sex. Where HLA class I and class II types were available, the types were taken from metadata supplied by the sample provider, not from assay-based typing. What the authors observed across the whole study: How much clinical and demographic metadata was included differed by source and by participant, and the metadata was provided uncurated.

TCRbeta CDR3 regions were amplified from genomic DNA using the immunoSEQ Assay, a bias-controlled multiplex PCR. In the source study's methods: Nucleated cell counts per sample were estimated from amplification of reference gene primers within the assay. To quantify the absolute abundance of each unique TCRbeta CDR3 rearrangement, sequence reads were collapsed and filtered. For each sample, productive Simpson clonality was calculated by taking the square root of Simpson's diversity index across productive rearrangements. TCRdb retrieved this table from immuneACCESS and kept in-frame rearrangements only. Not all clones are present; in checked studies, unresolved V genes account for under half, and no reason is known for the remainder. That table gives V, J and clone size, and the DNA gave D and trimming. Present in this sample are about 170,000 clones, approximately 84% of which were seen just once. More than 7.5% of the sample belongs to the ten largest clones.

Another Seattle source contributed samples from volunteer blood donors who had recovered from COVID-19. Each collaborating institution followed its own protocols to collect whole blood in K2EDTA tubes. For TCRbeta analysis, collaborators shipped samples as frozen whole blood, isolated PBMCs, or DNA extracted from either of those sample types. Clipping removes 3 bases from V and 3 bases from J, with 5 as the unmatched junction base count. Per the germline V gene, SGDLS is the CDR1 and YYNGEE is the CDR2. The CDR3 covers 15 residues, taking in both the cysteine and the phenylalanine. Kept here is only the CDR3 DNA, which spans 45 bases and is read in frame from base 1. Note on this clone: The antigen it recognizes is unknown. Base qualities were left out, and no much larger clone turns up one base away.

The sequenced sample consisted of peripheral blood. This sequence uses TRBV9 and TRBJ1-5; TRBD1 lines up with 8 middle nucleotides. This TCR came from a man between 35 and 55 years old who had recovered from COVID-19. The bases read TGTGCCAGCAGCGCGGCAGGGGGCTCCAATCAGCCCCAGCATTTT. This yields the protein CASSAAGGSNQPQHF. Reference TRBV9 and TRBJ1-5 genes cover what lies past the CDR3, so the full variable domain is DSGVTQTPKHLITATGQRVTLRCSPRSGDLSVYWYQQSLDQGLQFLIQYYNGEERAKGNILERFSAQQFPDLHSELNLSSLELGDSALYFCASSAAGGSNQPQHFGDGTRLSIL.